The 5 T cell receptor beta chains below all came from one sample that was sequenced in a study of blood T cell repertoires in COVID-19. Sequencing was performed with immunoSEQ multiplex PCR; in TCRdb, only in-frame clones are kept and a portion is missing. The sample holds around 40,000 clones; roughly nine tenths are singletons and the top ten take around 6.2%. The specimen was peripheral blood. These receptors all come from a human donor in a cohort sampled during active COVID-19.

The CDR3 DNA reads as TGTGCCAGCAGCCCAAGCGGGGGGGAGACAGATACGCAGTATTTT. Translated, it gives CASSPSGGETDTQYF. The chain joins TRBV11-3 to TRBJ2-3; TRBD2 agrees at 10 bases. Trimming took 5 bases from V and 3 from J; bases not matched to a gene: 5. The CDR3 runs 15 residues. Germline CDR1 reads SGHNT; CDR2 reads YENEEA. The whole variable domain, remainder taken from reference TRBV11-3 and TRBJ2-3, is EAGVVQSPRYKIIEKKQPVAFWCNPISGHNTLYWYLQNLGQGPELLIRYENEEAVDDSQLPKDRFSAERLKGVDSTLKIQPAELGDSAVYLCASSPSGGETDTQYFGPGTRLTVL.

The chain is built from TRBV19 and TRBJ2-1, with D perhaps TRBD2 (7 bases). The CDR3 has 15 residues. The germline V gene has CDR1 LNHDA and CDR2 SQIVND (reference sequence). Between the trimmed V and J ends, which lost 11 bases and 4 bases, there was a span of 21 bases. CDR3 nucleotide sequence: TGTGCCTCTACCGGGGGGCGGTTAGGATACAATGAGCAGTTCTTC. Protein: CASTGGRLGYNEQFF. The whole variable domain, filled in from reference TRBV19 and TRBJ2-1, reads DGGITQSPKYLFRKEGQNVTLSCEQNLNHDAMYWYRQDPGQGLRLIYYSQIVNDFQKGDIAEGYSVSREKKESFPLTVTSAQKNPTAFYLCASTGGRLGYNEQFFGPGTRLTVL.

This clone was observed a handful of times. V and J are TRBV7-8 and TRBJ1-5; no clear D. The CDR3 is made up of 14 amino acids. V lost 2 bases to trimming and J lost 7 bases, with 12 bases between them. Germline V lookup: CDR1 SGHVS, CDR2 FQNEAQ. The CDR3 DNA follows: TGTGCCAGCAGCTTATTGAGATCGGAGCAGCCCCAGCATTTT. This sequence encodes CASSLLRSEQPQHF.

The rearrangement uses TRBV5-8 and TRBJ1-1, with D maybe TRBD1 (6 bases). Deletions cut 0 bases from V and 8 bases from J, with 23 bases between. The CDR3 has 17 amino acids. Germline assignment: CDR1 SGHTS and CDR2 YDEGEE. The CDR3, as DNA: TGTGCCAGCAGCTTGGGATCAGGGGCGCCGATTACGGCCGAAGCTTTCTTT. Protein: CASSLGSGAPITAEAFF.

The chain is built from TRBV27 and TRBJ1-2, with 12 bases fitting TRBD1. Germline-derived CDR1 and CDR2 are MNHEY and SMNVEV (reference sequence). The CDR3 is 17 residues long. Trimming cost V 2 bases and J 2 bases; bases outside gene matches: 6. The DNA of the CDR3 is TGTGCCAGCAGTTTAAGGGACAGGGGGCGCTCCAACTATGGCTACACCTTC. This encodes CASSLRDRGRSNYGYTF.